Below, one T cell receptor beta chain is given with its context. Its antigen is unknown. No base quality values were provided; no much bigger clone lies one nucleotide off. Participants in the prospective study were aged 18 to 89 years, lived in 24 United States geographic areas, and enrolled through a virtual design. In the prospective study, participants were assigned to cohorts based on the clinical history participants reported in a screening survey and a study questionnaire. In the prospective study, mobile phlebotomists collected whole blood, serum and a nasopharyngeal or oropharyngeal swab from each participant. Additional blood draws and questionnaires over an approximately two-month period could optionally be provided by prospective study participants. Before DNA extraction, blood samples from the prospective study were shipped at room temperature or frozen. TCRbeta CDR3 regions were amplified from genomic DNA using the immunoSEQ Assay, a bias-controlled multiplex PCR. On the authors' methods: The number of nucleated cells in each sample was estimated from the amplification of reference gene primers within the assay. To quantify the absolute abundance of each unique TCRbeta CDR3 rearrangement, sequence reads were collapsed and filtered. For each sample, productive Simpson clonality was calculated as the square root of Simpson's diversity index across productive rearrangements. The table was pulled from immuneACCESS by TCRdb, which kept in-frame rearrangements only. Such tables lose some clones; where checked, under half of the loss comes from unresolved V genes, and the rest has no known cause. Clone size and the V and J calls come from that table; the DNA yielded D and trimming. In all, the sample holds 200,000 to 300,000 clones, and roughly 88% of those were seen once. The ten largest make up more than 1% of the sample.

The sample is drawn from a study of blood T cell repertoires in COVID-19 (dated by TCRdb to the early 2020s). Regarding the research as a whole: Collaborator samples came from the United States, Italy and Spain and covered acute and convalescent phases of COVID-19. The prospective study material was composed of cDNA or gDNA derived from T cells, B-cell-depleted T cells, or PBMCs. Deeply sampled blood TCRbeta repertoires from subjects exposed to, actively infected with, or recovered from COVID-19 were included in the dataset. The repertoires were released in a freely available public database meant as a resource for research on the immune response to SARS-CoV-2. Samples were obtained from the ongoing ImmuneRACE study (first 160 participants) and from about 1,300 subjects provided by 6 global collaborators. Nearly every sample came with metadata listing a de-identified subject ID, COVID-19 status, age in years and sex. Where HLA class I and class II types were available, the types were taken from metadata supplied by the sample provider, not from assay-based typing.

Study-wide conclusions, independent of this receptor: The quantity of clinical and demographic metadata differed by source and by participant and was supplied without curation.

Compared with germline, V lacks 9 bases and J lacks 13 bases; bases without a gene match: 17. As encoded in the germline V gene (reference sequence), CDR1 is PRHDT while CDR2 is FYEKMQ. From the cysteine through the phenylalanine, the CDR3 covers 15 amino acids. The retained sequence is limited to the CDR3, 45 bases, with the frame set at the first base. The chain is assembled from TRBV13 and TRBJ2-1, with 11 bases matching TRBD2. The sequence was obtained from a woman in her 40s with acute COVID-19. What was sequenced was PBMCs or T cells enriched from blood (not recorded which). The DNA sequence reads TGTGCCAGTTCACCAGAACTAGCGGGAGAGTTGAAACAGTTCTTC. The encoded protein is CASSPELAGELKQFF.